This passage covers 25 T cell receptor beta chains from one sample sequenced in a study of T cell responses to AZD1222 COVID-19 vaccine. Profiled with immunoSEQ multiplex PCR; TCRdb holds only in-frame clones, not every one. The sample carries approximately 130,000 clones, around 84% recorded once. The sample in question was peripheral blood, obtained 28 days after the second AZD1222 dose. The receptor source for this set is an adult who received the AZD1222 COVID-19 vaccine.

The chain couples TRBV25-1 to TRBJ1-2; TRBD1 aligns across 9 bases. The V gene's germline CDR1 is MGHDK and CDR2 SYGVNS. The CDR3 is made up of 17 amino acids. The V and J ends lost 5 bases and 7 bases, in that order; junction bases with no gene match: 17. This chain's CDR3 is CASSSLHPKGQGGGYTF. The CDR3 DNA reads TGTGCCAGCAGTTCCCTCCACCCCAAGGGACAGGGTGGTGGCTACACCTTC.

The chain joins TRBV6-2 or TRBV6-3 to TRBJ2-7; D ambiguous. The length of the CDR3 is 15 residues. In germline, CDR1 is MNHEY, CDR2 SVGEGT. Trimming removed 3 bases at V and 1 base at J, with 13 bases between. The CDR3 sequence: CASSYKKGMSYEQYF. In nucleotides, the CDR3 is TGTGCCAGCAGTTATAAGAAAGGGATGTCCTACGAGCAGTACTTC.

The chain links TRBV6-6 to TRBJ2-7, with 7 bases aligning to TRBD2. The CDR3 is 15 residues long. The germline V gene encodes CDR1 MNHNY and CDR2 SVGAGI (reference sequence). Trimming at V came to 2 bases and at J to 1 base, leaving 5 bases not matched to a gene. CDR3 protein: CASSYGGRGSYEQYF. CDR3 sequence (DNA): TGTGCCAGCAGTTACGGTGGGCGGGGGTCCTACGAGCAGTACTTC.

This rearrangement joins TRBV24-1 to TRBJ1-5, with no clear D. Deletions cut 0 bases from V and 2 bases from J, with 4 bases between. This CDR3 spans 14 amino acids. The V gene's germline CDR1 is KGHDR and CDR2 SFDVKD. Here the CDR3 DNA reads TGTGCCACCAGTGATTTGCGGGGCAATCAGCCCCAGCATTTT. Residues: CATSDLRGNQPQHF.

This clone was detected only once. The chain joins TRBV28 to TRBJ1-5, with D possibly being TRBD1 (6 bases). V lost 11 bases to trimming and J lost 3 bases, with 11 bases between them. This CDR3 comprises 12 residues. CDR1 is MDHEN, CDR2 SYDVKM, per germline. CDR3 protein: CALGQLNQPQHF. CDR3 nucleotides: TGTGCCCTTGGACAGCTCAATCAGCCCCAGCATTTT. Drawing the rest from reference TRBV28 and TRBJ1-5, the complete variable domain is DVKVTQSSRYLVKRTGEKVFLECVQDMDHENMFWYRQDPGLGLRLIYFSYDVKMKEKGDIPEGYSVSREKKERFSLILESASTNQTSMYLCALGQLNQPQHFGDGTRLSIL.

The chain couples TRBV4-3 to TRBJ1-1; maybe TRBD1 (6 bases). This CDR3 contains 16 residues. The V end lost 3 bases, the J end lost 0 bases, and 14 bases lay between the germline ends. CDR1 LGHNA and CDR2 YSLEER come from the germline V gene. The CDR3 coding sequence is TGCGCCAGCAGCCACCAGACAGGACGGATGAACACTGAAGCTTTCTTT. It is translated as CASSHQTGRMNTEAFF.

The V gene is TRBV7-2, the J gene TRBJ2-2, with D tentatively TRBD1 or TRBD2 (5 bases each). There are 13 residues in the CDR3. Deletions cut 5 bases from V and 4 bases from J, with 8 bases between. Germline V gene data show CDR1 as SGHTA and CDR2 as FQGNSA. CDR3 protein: CASSRDGTGELFF. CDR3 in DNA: TGTGCCAGCAGCAGGGACGGCACCGGGGAGCTGTTTTTT.

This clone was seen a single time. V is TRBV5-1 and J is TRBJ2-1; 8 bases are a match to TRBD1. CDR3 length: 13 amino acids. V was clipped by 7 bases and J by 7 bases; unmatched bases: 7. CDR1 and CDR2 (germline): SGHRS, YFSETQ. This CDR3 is CASQGQGANEQFF. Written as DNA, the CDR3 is TGCGCCAGCCAGGGGCAGGGGGCGAATGAGCAGTTCTTC.

In DNA, the CDR3 is TGTGCCTGGGGGGCGCGGTGGGAGCAGTTCTTC. Amino acid sequence: CAWGARWEQFF. The chain joins TRBV30 to TRBJ2-1; a possible D gene is TRBD1 (5 bases). V lost 5 bases and J lost 10, with 12 bases in between. Germline CDR1 GTSNPN, CDR2 SVGIG (reference sequence). CDR3 length: 11 amino acids. The full variable domain, its missing parts supplied by reference TRBV30 and TRBJ2-1, is SQTIHQWPATLVQPVGSPLSLECTVEGTSNPNLYWYRQAAGRGLQLLFYSVGIGQISSEVPQNLSASRPQDRQFILSSKKLLLSDSGFYLCAWGARWEQFFGPGTRLTVL.

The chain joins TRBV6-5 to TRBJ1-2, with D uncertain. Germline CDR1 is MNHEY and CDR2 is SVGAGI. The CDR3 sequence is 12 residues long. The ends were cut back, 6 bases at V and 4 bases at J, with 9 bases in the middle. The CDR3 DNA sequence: TGTGCCAGCAGAGACACCCTCTATGGCTACACCTTC. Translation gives CASRDTLYGYTF.

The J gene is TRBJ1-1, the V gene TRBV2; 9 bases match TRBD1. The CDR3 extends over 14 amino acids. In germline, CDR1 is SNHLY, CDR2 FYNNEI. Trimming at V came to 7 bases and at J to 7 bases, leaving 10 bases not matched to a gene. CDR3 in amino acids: CASTGDRAGSEAFF. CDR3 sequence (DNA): TGTGCCAGCACGGGGGACAGGGCGGGTAGTGAAGCTTTCTTT.

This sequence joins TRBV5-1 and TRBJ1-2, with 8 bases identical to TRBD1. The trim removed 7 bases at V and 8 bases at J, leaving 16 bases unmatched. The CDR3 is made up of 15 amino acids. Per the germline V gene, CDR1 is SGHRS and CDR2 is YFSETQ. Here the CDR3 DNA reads TGCGCCAGCGGGGGGACAGGAGGGATGGTCCGGGGCTACACCTTC. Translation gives CASGGTGGMVRGYTF. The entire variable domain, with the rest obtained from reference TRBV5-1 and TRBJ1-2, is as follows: KAGVTQTPRYLIKTRGQQVTLSCSPISGHRSVSWYQQTPGQGLQFLFEYFSETQRNKGNFPGRFSGRQFSNSRSEMNVSTLELGDSALYLCASGGTGGMVRGYTFGSGTRLTVV.

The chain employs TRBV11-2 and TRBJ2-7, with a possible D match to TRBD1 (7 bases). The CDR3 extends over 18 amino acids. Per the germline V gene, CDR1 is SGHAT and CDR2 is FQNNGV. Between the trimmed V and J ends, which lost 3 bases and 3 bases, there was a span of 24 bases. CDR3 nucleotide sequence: TGTGCCAGCAGCTTTAGGGGGGACGGGACAGTCCAAAACTACGAGCAGTACTTC. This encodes CASSFRGDGTVQNYEQYF.

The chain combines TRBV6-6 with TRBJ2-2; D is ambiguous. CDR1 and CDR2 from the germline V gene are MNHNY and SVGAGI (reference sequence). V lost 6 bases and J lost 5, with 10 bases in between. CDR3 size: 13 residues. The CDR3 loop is CASSPGVTGELFF. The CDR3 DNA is TGTGCCAGCAGCCCGGGTGTTACCGGGGAGCTGTTTTTT.

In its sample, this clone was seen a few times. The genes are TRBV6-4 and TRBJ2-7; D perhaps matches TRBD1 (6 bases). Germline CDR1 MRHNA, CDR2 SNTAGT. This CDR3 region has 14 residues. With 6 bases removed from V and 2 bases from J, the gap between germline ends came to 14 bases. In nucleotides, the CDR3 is TGTGCCAGCAGAAACGACAGGATTACCTACGAGCAGTACTTC. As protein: CASRNDRITYEQYF.

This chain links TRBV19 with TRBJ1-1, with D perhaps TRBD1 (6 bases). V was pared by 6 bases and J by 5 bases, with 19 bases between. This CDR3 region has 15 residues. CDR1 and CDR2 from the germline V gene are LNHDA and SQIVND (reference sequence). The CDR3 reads CASRDSGGARTEAFF. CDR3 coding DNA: TGTGCCAGTAGGGACTCCGGGGGGGCTCGGACTGAAGCTTTCTTT.

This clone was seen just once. CDR3 coding DNA: TGTGCCAGCAGCGAGGTGGGAGCGGGGGGGCGAGAGCAGTTCTTC. Amino acids: CASSEVGAGGREQFF. J is TRBJ2-1 and V is TRBV9, with 10 bases identical to TRBD2. The trim removed 3 bases at V and 10 bases at J, leaving 10 bases unmatched. The CDR3 covers 15 residues. CDR1 is SGDLS and CDR2 is YYNGEE in the germline V gene.

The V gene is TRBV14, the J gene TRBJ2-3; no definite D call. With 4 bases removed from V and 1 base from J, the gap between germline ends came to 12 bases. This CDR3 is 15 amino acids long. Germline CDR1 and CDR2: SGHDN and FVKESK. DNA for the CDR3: TGTGCCAGCAGCCTCCGACGCGCCGGCACAGATACGCAGTATTTT. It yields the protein CASSLRRAGTDTQYF. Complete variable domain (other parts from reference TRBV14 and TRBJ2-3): EAGVTQFPSHSVIEKGQTVTLRCDPISGHDNLYWYRRVMGKEIKFLLHFVKESKQDESGMPNNRFLAERTGGTYSTLKVQPAELEDSGVYFCASSLRRAGTDTQYFGPGTRLTVL.

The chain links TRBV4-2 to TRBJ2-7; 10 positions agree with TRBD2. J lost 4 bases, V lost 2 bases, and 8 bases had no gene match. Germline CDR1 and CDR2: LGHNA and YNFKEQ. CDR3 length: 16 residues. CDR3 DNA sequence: TGTGCCAGCAGCCAAAGACCAGCGGGGGGGCCTTACGAGCAGTACTTC. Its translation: CASSQRPAGGPYEQYF.

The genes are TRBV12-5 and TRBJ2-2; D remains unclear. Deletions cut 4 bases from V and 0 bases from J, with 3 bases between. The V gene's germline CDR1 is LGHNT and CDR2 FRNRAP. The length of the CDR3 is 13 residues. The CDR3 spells CASGWANTGELFF. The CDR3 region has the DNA TGTGCTAGTGGTTGGGCGAACACCGGGGAGCTGTTTTTT.

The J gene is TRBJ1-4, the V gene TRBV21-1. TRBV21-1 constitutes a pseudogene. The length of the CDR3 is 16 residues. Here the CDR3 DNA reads TGTGCCAGCAGCAAAGTAAGGGGGGGGACTAATGAAAAACTGTTTTTT. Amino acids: CASSKVRGGTNEKLFF.

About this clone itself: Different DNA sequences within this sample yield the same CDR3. CDR3 nucleotides: TGTGCCAGCAGCTTAGGGAAAGGTCAGCCCCAGCATTTT. It is translated as CASSLGKGQPQHF. The chain joins TRBV11-2 to TRBJ1-5; D is unresolved. V lost 1 base and J lost 6, with 7 bases in between. The CDR3 length is 13 residues. CDR1 and CDR2 from the germline V gene are SGHAT and FQNNGV.

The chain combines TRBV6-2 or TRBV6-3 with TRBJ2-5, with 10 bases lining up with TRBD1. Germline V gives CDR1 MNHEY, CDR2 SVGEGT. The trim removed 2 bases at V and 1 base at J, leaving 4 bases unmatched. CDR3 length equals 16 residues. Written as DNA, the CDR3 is TGTGCCAGCAGTTACGGGGACAGGGGAACCCAAGAGACCCAGTACTTC. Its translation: CASSYGDRGTQETQYF.

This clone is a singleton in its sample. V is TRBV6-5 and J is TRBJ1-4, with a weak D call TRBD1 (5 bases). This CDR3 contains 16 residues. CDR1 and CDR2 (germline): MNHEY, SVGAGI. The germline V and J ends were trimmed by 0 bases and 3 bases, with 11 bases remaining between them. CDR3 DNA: TGTGCCAGCAGTTACTCAGGGGCGCTGGCTAATGAAAAACTGTTTTTT. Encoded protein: CASSYSGALANEKLFF.

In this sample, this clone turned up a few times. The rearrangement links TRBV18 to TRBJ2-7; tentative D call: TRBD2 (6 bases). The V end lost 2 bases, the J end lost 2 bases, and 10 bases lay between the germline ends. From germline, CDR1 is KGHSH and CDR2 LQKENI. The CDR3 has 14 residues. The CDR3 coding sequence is TGTGCCAGCTCACCAGGCGGGACCACCTACGAGCAGTACTTC. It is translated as CASSPGGTTYEQYF. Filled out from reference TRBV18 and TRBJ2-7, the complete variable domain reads NAGVMQNPRHLVRRRGQEARLRCSPMKGHSHVYWYRQLPEEGLKFMVYLQKENIIDESGMPKERFSAEFPKEGPSILRIQQVVRGDSAAYFCASSPGGTTYEQYFGPGTRLTVT.